This TCR beta chain was documented in a study of PD-1 blockade in classical Hodgkin lymphoma. Study-wide results and limits: Newly diagnosed patients and complete responders had comparable diversity at baseline. There remain no defined causes for the repertoire differences, which possibly reflect disease activity or prior therapy. Reports indicated that newly diagnosed patients had lower baseline TCR diversity than healthy donors did.

With no exception, relapse followed autologous stem cell transplantation in all patients, and brentuximab vedotin exposure varied. Each best response was a complete response, a partial response or progressive disease. For this clone: Its cognate antigen is unknown.

This CDR3 contains 15 residues. With V trimmed by 10 bases and J by 7 bases, 17 bases remained unmatched. Germline-derived CDR1 and CDR2 are SNHLY and FYNNEI. The method was immunoSEQ multiplex PCR; TCRdb's version includes in-frame clones alone and lacks a portion of them. The sample holds about 97,000 clones, approximately 80% seen once. Source: peripheral blood mononuclear cells (PBMCs), taken at baseline. The chain is built from TRBV2 and TRBJ1-2; 8 bases map to TRBD1. The TCR comes from a human donor with classical Hodgkin lymphoma. CDR3 region: CATEEMDRAKSGYTF. CDR3 in DNA: TGTGCCACCGAGGAGATGGACAGGGCTAAAAGTGGCTACACCTTC.